These 26 T cell receptor beta chains share one sample of origin, sequenced in a study of PD-1 blockade in classical Hodgkin lymphoma. Produced via immunoSEQ multiplex PCR; TCRdb's table is partial and in-frame only. The table lists 50,000 to 65,000 clones, 91% of them singletons, with more than 9% in the top ten. The patients all showed relapse after autologous stem cell transplantation, while their brentuximab vedotin exposure varied. Sample: peripheral blood mononuclear cells (PBMCs), taken before the second cycle of nivolumab. Receptors were obtained from a human donor with classical Hodgkin lymphoma.

The chain is built from TRBV10-3 and TRBJ2-3; the D is unclear. CDR3 length: 19 amino acids. Germline lookup yields CDR1 ENHRY and CDR2 SYGVKD. V lost 2 bases and J 2 bases, leaving 23 bases between the germline ends. In DNA, the CDR3 is TGTGCCATCAGTGAGCCCAACTCCGTTGGGGATACGTACACAGATACGCAGTATTTT. This codes for CAISEPNSVGDTYTDTQYF.

CDR3 sequence reads: CASSLALPLNEQFF. The CDR3 nucleotides are TGTGCCAGCAGCTTAGCCCTACCCCTCAATGAGCAGTTCTTC. This sequence joins TRBV11-2 and TRBJ2-1; D is ambiguous. The CDR3 runs to 14 residues. Germline-derived CDR1 and CDR2 are SGHAT and FQNNGV. V dropped 1 base and J dropped 6 bases, with 10 bases sitting between them.

The CDR3 loop is CASSLAAGDPQTSYYNEQFF. As DNA, the CDR3 is TGTGCCAGCAGCTTGGCCGCGGGGGATCCACAGACTAGTTACTACAATGAGCAGTTCTTC. This chain connects TRBV5-4 to TRBJ2-1, with 7 bases aligning to TRBD2. Trimming removed 0 bases from V and 3 bases from J; junction bases left unmatched: 18. Germline CDR1 reads SGHNT; CDR2 reads YYREEE (reference sequence). The CDR3 has 20 residues.

The chain carries TRBV27 and TRBJ2-6, with 9 nucleotides matching TRBD1. The CDR3 has 18 amino acids. After removal of 5 bases from V and 0 bases from J, the junction contained 8 bases not matched to a gene. Per germline, CDR1 MNHEY and CDR2 SMNVEV (reference sequence). The CDR3 region has the DNA TGTGCCAGCAGTAAACAGGGGGCTGTACCCTCTGGGGCCAACGTCCTGACTTTC. As protein: CASSKQGAVPSGANVLTF. Full variable domain (remainder filled in from reference TRBV27 and TRBJ2-6): EAQVTQNPRYLITVTGKKLTVTCSQNMNHEYMSWYRQDPGLGLRQIYYSMNVEVTDKGDVPEGYKVSRKEKRNFPLILESPSPNQTSLYFCASSKQGAVPSGANVLTFGAGSRLTVL.

This chain joins TRBV27 and TRBJ1-1, with D maybe TRBD1 (5 bases). V lost 0 bases, J lost 1 base, and 12 bases lay in between. Germline CDR1 reads MNHEY; CDR2 reads SMNVEV (reference sequence). The CDR3 is 16 amino acids. CDR3 coding DNA: TGTGCCAGCAGTTTATCGGCCCCCGGACAGAACACTGAAGCTTTCTTT. Protein product: CASSLSAPGQNTEAFF.

The genes are TRBV6-6 and TRBJ2-2; D is undetermined. V was shortened by 0 bases and J by 0 bases, with 5 bases between the two germline ends. The length of the CDR3 is 15 residues. Germline-derived CDR1 and CDR2 are MNHNY and SVGAGI (reference sequence). CDR3 nucleotides: TGTGCCAGCAGTTACTCGTGGGCGAACACCGGGGAGCTGTTTTTT. It codes for CASSYSWANTGELFF.

This rearrangement joins TRBV19 to TRBJ2-1; no reliable D call. V was pared by 3 bases and J by 2 bases, with 5 bases between. CDR1 LNHDA and CDR2 SQIVND come from the germline V gene (reference sequence). The CDR3 is 13 residues long. CDR3 sequence reads: CASSMGTYNEQFF. CDR3 nucleotides: TGTGCCAGTAGTATGGGGACCTACAATGAGCAGTTCTTC. Combining the CDR3 with reference TRBV19 and TRBJ2-1 gives the whole variable domain DGGITQSPKYLFRKEGQNVTLSCEQNLNHDAMYWYRQDPGQGLRLIYYSQIVNDFQKGDIAEGYSVSREKKESFPLTVTSAQKNPTAFYLCASSMGTYNEQFFGPGTRLTVL.

V and J are TRBV19 and TRBJ1-5; D may be TRBD1 (5 bases). V dropped 3 bases and J dropped 1 base, with 7 bases sitting between them. Germline CDR1 and CDR2: LNHDA and SQIVND (reference sequence). This CDR3 is 14 amino acids long. The CDR3 coding sequence is TGTGCCAGTAGTATGGGGGGGAGCAATCAGCCCCAGCATTTT. As protein: CASSMGGSNQPQHF.

CDR3 residues: CASSLAAPLGGGAVNEQFF. CDR3 DNA: TGTGCCAGCAGCTTAGCGGCACCGTTGGGGGGCGGAGCGGTGAATGAGCAGTTCTTC. V usage is TRBV7-8 and J usage is TRBJ2-1; D could derive from TRBD1 or TRBD2 (6 bases each). V gave up 0 bases and J gave up 7 bases, with 25 bases separating them. Germline lookup yields CDR1 SGHVS and CDR2 FQNEAQ. The CDR3 is made up of 19 amino acids.

The chain couples TRBV30 to TRBJ1-4; D is uncertain. The CDR3 extends over 13 amino acids. The V gene lost 2 bases and the J gene lost 8 bases, with 12 bases spanning the gap. Germline-derived CDR1 and CDR2 are GTSNPN and SVGIG (reference sequence). CDR3 nucleotide sequence: TGTGCCTGGAGTTCCCCCAATGAGGAAAAACTGTTTTTT. It specifies CAWSSPNEEKLFF.

This chain links TRBV2 with TRBJ2-1; the D call may be TRBD1 or TRBD2 (6 bases each). Germline V gene data show CDR1 as SNHLY and CDR2 as FYNNEI. Trimming took 5 bases from V and 2 from J, leaving 16 bases between them. The CDR3 spans 16 residues. The CDR3 sequence: CASSLPGAITYNEQFF. The CDR3 bases are TGTGCCAGCAGTCTTCCGGGGGCAATTACCTACAATGAGCAGTTCTTC.

This chain connects TRBV5-1 to TRBJ2-1, with D perhaps TRBD1 or TRBD2 (5 bases each). The V gene lost 0 bases and the J gene lost 5 bases, with 21 bases spanning the gap. The CDR3 is made up of 18 amino acids. The germline gives CDR1 SGHRS, CDR2 YFSETQ. This CDR3 is CASSLDLGAGVLNNEQFF. The DNA for the CDR3 is TGCGCCAGCAGCTTGGACCTCGGGGCCGGGGTATTAAACAATGAGCAGTTCTTC.

This chain connects TRBV27 to TRBJ2-7; tentatively, D is TRBD2 (5 bases). Germline V CDR1 and CDR2: MNHEY, SMNVEV (reference sequence). The CDR3 consists of 14 residues. Trimming shortened V by 2 bases and J by 5 bases, and 13 bases separated the two germline ends. The CDR3 sequence is CASSLLSAGNEQYF. The DNA for the CDR3 is TGTGCCAGCAGTTTACTCTCGGCGGGTAACGAGCAGTACTTC.

This rearrangement joins TRBV9 to TRBJ2-1; 8 bases fit TRBD2. The J segment lost 6 bases and the V segment lost 3 bases, leaving 8 bases of the junction unmatched. CDR1 SGDLS and CDR2 YYNGEE come from the germline V gene. This CDR3 spans 15 amino acids. The CDR3 region is CASSAGLGLGNEQFF. In DNA form, the CDR3 reads TGTGCCAGCAGCGCGGGACTAGGGTTAGGCAATGAGCAGTTCTTC.

The V call is TRBV11-3, the J call TRBJ2-7; D is unclear. The CDR3 length is 13 residues. Trimming shortened V by 4 bases and J by 6 bases, and 13 bases separated the two germline ends. Germline CDR1 is SGHNT and CDR2 is YENEEA. The chain's CDR3 is CASSSVIRGEQYF. As DNA, the CDR3 is TGTGCCAGCAGCTCCGTTATTCGAGGCGAGCAGTACTTC.

The chain combines TRBV7-8 with TRBJ1-1, with a weak D call TRBD1 (5 bases). The V end lost 1 base, the J end lost 0 bases, and 15 bases lay between the germline ends. The CDR3 contains 17 residues. Germline V lookup: CDR1 SGHVS, CDR2 FQNEAQ. CDR3: CASSLEYQGPMNTEAFF. CDR3 sequence (DNA): TGTGCCAGCAGCTTAGAATACCAGGGCCCCATGAACACTGAAGCTTTCTTT. Drawing the rest from reference TRBV7-8 and TRBJ1-1, the complete variable domain is GAGVSQSPRYKVAKRGQDVALRCDPISGHVSLFWYQQALGQGPEFLTYFQNEAQLDKSGLPSDRFFAERPEGSVSTLKIQRTQQEDSAVYLCASSLEYQGPMNTEAFFGQGTRLTVV.

J is TRBJ1-2 and V is TRBV29-1, with D perhaps TRBD1 (5 bases). The CDR3 is 15 residues long. Germline V gene lookup returns CDR1 SQVTM and CDR2 ANQGSEA. V shed 5 bases and J shed 5 bases, with 21 bases lying between them. The CDR3 nucleotides are TGCAGCGTTTTAGGAGTCCTGACAGATCCATATGGCTACACCTTC. It codes for CSVLGVLTDPYGYTF.

The rearrangement joins TRBV23-1 to TRBJ2-3, with D perhaps matching TRBD2 (5 bases). TRBV23-1 is recorded as an ORF, its role being uncertain. This CDR3 contains 13 residues. V was cut by 10 bases and J by 4 bases, with 15 bases left in between. The CDR3 reads CATLEGASDTQYF. CDR3 nucleotide sequence: TGCGCCACCCTCGAGGGTGCATCAGATACGCAGTATTTT.

The chain is built from TRBV6-1 and TRBJ1-5; the D is unclear. V lost 4 bases, J lost 15 bases, and 16 bases lay in between. CDR3 length: 12 amino acids. The germline V gene has CDR1 MNHNS and CDR2 SASEGT. CDR3: CASSVAAVLLHF. In DNA form, the CDR3 reads TGTGCCAGCAGTGTAGCAGCGGTCCTTTTGCATTTT.

The V and J genes are TRBV6-5 and TRBJ2-3; D unclear. Germline values: CDR1 MNHEY, CDR2 SVGAGI. This CDR3 comprises 13 residues. Trimming pared 5 bases from V and 2 bases from J, leaving 8 bases between. For the CDR3, the DNA is TGTGCCAGCAGTAAACCTCACACAGATACGCAGTATTTT. Its protein product is CASSKPHTDTQYF.

In regard to this clone: Other DNA sequences in the same sample also yield this CDR3. The rearrangement joins TRBV19 to TRBJ1-2; 8 bases are a match to TRBD1. Per germline, CDR1 LNHDA and CDR2 SQIVND (reference sequence). The CDR3 spans 11 residues. Trimming took 10 bases from V and 4 from J; bases not matched to a gene: 2. CDR3 loop: CATGQGYGYTF. CDR3 nucleotides: TGTGCCACCGGACAGGGCTATGGCTACACCTTC.

The chain combines TRBV7-9 with TRBJ1-2; D is uncertain. CDR3 length: 17 amino acids. Germline V CDR1 and CDR2: SEHNR, FQNEAQ (reference sequence). Deletions cut 1 base from V and 6 bases from J, with 21 bases between. The CDR3 loop reads CASSLVSPNPSINGYTF. In DNA, the CDR3 is TGTGCCAGCAGCTTAGTTTCCCCCAATCCCTCTATTAATGGCTACACCTTC.

This clone was picked up a small number of times. CDR3 bases: TGTGCCAGCAGCGTAGGGACAGGGAGGTTGTACTTC. Protein product: CASSVGTGRLYF. This rearrangement joins TRBV5-6 to TRBJ2-7, with 9 bases lining up with TRBD1. Per the germline V gene, CDR1 is SGHDT and CDR2 is YYEEEE. The J segment lost 12 bases and the V segment lost 4 bases, leaving 8 bases of the junction unmatched. CDR3 length: 12 residues.

The V call is TRBV6-4, the J call TRBJ1-2, with 9 bases that match TRBD1. This CDR3 contains 16 residues. The germline gives CDR1 MRHNA, CDR2 SNTAGT. The V segment lost 7 bases and the J segment 6 bases; nucleotides outside the gene matches: 15. The CDR3 nucleotides are TGTGCCAGCATTAGCGGGACAGGGAAAAATAGTAATGGCTACACCTTC. Its protein product is CASISGTGKNSNGYTF.

The CDR3 nucleotides are TGTGCCAGCAGCTCAAGGACAGGGAACACAGATACGCAGTATTTT. Translation: CASSSRTGNTDTQYF. The chain links TRBV7-9 to TRBJ2-3; 8 nucleotides line up with TRBD1. CDR1 SEHNR and CDR2 FQNEAQ come from the germline V gene (reference sequence). The CDR3 is 15 amino acids. V was clipped by 4 bases and J by 2 bases; unmatched bases: 5.

The chain has TRBV4-3 and TRBJ1-2; no firm D call. The CDR3 is 15 amino acids. Germline V gene data show CDR1 as LGHNA and CDR2 as YSLEER. V gave up 0 bases and J gave up 5 bases, with 13 bases separating them. DNA of the CDR3: TGCGCCAGCAGCCAAGACTCACGTGGATTATATGGCTACACCTTC. As protein: CASSQDSRGLYGYTF.